This T cell receptor (beta chain) was retrieved from a study of blood T cell repertoires in COVID-19. The CDR3 is made up of 13 amino acids. The germline V and J ends were trimmed by 1 base and 4 bases, with 6 bases remaining between them. The germline gives CDR1 SEHNR, CDR2 FQNEAQ (reference sequence). Here immunoSEQ multiplex PCR was the method, and the copy in TCRdb shows in-frame clones only, minus some. Among 150,000 or so clones listed, about four fifths were seen once. This sequence originates from a man aged 55-75 years with acute or convalescent COVID-19. This chain links TRBV7-9 with TRBJ2-3, with unresolved D. Sequencing was done on a sample of peripheral blood. The CDR3 is CASSLGAADTQYF. CDR3 bases: TGTGCCAGCAGCTTAGGGGCCGCAGATACGCAGTATTTT.